Shown below are 28 T cell receptor beta chains from a single sample sequenced in a study of T cells after somatic rescue of genetic block. Clones were sequenced by immunoSEQ multiplex PCR, and TCRdb holds only the in-frame ones, with some missing. This table holds 100,000 to 120,000 clones, approximately 90% found once. The specimen was peripheral blood mononuclear cells (PBMCs). The receptors stem from a woman aged 18-29 years.

V usage is TRBV30 and J usage is TRBJ1-5; the D gene is possibly TRBD1 (5 bases). The CDR3 consists of 14 residues. Trimming took off 0 bases at V and 3 bases at J, with 9 bases between the two ends. The germline gives CDR1 GTSNPN, CDR2 SVGIG (reference sequence). The CDR3 sequence is CAWSVWGYNQPQHF. CDR3 DNA: TGTGCCTGGAGTGTATGGGGGTACAATCAGCCCCAGCATTTT.

The chain combines TRBV2 with TRBJ1-1; no clear D. CDR1 is SNHLY and CDR2 is FYNNEI in the germline V gene. The CDR3 runs to 13 residues. Trimming removed 6 bases at V and 4 bases at J, with 12 bases between. The CDR3 here is CASRAWAATEAFF. In DNA form, the CDR3 reads TGTGCCAGCAGGGCCTGGGCGGCCACTGAAGCTTTCTTT.

This chain connects TRBV7-3 to TRBJ2-1, with 8 bases fitting TRBD1. V shed 5 bases and J 7 bases; nucleotides not matched to a gene: 10. The CDR3 covers 15 residues. Germline V gives CDR1 SGHTA, CDR2 FQGTGA. As DNA, the CDR3 is TGTGCCAGCAGCAGCAGCCGGACAGGGAGGAATGAGCAGTTCTTC. Amino acids: CASSSSRTGRNEQFF.

V and J are TRBV19 and TRBJ1-1; TRBD1 matches 9 bases. Germline values: CDR1 LNHDA, CDR2 SQIVND (reference sequence). With 9 bases clipped from V and 6 bases from J, the junction kept 14 bases outside the gene matches. The CDR3 has 15 residues. This CDR3 reads CASQTGGTGTAEAFF. The CDR3 DNA reads as TGTGCCAGCCAAACCGGTGGGACAGGGACGGCTGAAGCTTTCTTT.

This chain joins TRBV5-1 and TRBJ2-7; D assignment may be TRBD1 or TRBD2 (5 bases each). Germline V gives CDR1 SGHRS, CDR2 YFSETQ. V lost 0 bases and J 2 bases, leaving 12 bases between the germline ends. This CDR3 has 15 residues. Written as DNA, the CDR3 is TGCGCCAGCAGCTTGGAAGGGACGGTTACCTACGAGCAGTACTTC. Protein sequence: CASSLEGTVTYEQYF.

V and J are TRBV2 and TRBJ2-3; the D is unclear. This CDR3 has 16 residues. Germline V lookup: CDR1 SNHLY, CDR2 FYNNEI. V was clipped by 3 bases and J by 4 bases, with 17 bases between them. The CDR3 nucleotides are TGTGCCAGCAGTGATACGAGGACCGCCAACCCAGATACGCAGTATTTT. Translated, it gives CASSDTRTANPDTQYF.

V is TRBV29-1 and J is TRBJ2-7, with a weak D call TRBD1 (7 bases). The V gene lost 7 bases and the J gene lost 6 bases, with 16 bases spanning the gap. CDR3 length: 12 residues. Germline V gene data show CDR1 as SQVTM and CDR2 as ANQGSEA. CDR3 protein: CSGGDRLGEQYF. The CDR3 coding sequence is TGCAGCGGCGGGGACAGACTGGGCGAGCAGTACTTC.

The V gene is TRBV7-8, the J gene TRBJ2-7; D ambiguous. Germline assignment: CDR1 SGHVS and CDR2 FQNEAQ. The V end lost 1 base, the J end lost 2 bases, and 9 bases lay between the germline ends. This CDR3 contains 14 residues. The CDR3 spells CASSLGHRAYEQYF. DNA for the CDR3: TGTGCCAGCAGCTTAGGTCATAGAGCCTACGAGCAGTACTTC.

The rearrangement joins TRBV7-2 to TRBJ1-1; 7 bases agree with TRBD1. Germline CDR1 and CDR2: SGHTA and FQGNSA. V gave up 7 bases and J gave up 6 bases; unmatched junction bases: 2. The CDR3 loop spans 11 amino acids. The CDR3 is CASTQGPEAFF. The CDR3 nucleotides are TGTGCCAGCACACAGGGGCCTGAAGCTTTCTTT.

The V call is TRBV9, the J call TRBJ1-3; unclear D gene. Trimming stripped 7 bases from V and 1 base from J, with 3 bases between. Germline CDR1 and CDR2: SGDLS and YYNGEE. The length of the CDR3 is 11 residues. This CDR3 reads CASGSGNTIYF. CDR3 bases: TGTGCCAGCGGGTCTGGAAACACCATATATTTT.

The chain's CDR3 is CASSPPGRTVNPYEQYF. DNA for the CDR3: TGCGCCAGCAGCCCTCCGGGCAGGACGGTAAATCCCTACGAGCAGTACTTC. This sequence joins TRBV5-1 and TRBJ2-7; D is unclear. In germline, CDR1 is SGHRS, CDR2 YFSETQ. CDR3 length equals 17 residues. Trimming removed 4 bases from V and 2 bases from J, with 22 bases in between. Complete variable domain (other parts from reference TRBV5-1 and TRBJ2-7): KAGVTQTPRYLIKTRGQQVTLSCSPISGHRSVSWYQQTPGQGLQFLFEYFSETQRNKGNFPGRFSGRQFSNSRSEMNVSTLELGDSALYLCASSPPGRTVNPYEQYFGPGTRLTVT.

V usage is TRBV5-5 and J usage is TRBJ2-5; D unresolved. The CDR3 is 16 residues long. Germline V CDR1 and CDR2: SGHKS, YYEKEE (reference sequence). The V end lost 4 bases, the J end lost 7 bases, and 23 bases lay between the germline ends. This CDR3 is CASSLLRLVSMGTQYF. The CDR3, as DNA: TGTGCCAGCAGCCTGCTGAGGCTGGTCAGTATGGGGACCCAGTACTTC.

DNA for the CDR3: TGTGCCAGCAGCTGGGAGGACGGGGCCTACGAGCAGTACTTC. Translating it yields CASSWEDGAYEQYF. The V and J genes are TRBV6-1 and TRBJ2-7; D possibly corresponds to TRBD2 (6 bases). The CDR3 is 14 amino acids. V lost 6 bases, J lost 2 bases, and 14 bases lay in between. Germline loops: CDR1 MNHNS, CDR2 SASEGT.

This clone appeared a single time. The chain employs TRBV10-3 and TRBJ2-7; D may be TRBD1 or TRBD2 (5 bases each). CDR1 and CDR2 (germline): ENHRY, SYGVKD. The CDR3 runs 16 residues. V gave up 2 bases and J gave up 6 bases, with 20 bases separating them. The CDR3 loop reads CAISEEGPGKLVEQYF. The CDR3 nucleotides are TGTGCCATCAGTGAGGAGGGTCCAGGGAAATTGGTCGAGCAGTACTTC.

The CDR3 is CSVLVPQGAVEQFF. CDR3 in DNA: TGCAGCGTTTTGGTGCCACAGGGGGCGGTTGAGCAGTTCTTC. The rearrangement uses TRBV29-1 and TRBJ2-1; TRBD1 agrees at 9 bases. CDR3 length equals 14 residues. V lost 5 bases to trimming and J lost 9 bases; unmatched junction nucleotides: 11. The germline V gene encodes CDR1 SQVTM and CDR2 ANQGSEA.

The chain has TRBV7-6 and TRBJ1-2; the D gene is possibly TRBD1 (6 bases). The CDR3 sequence is 17 residues long. CDR1 and CDR2 from the germline V gene are SGHVS and FNYEAQ. With 5 bases removed from V and 4 bases from J, the gap between germline ends came to 23 bases. The CDR3 spells CASSPRPRDKRGYGYTF. CDR3 coding DNA: TGTGCCAGCAGCCCGCGCCCGCGGGACAAAAGGGGCTATGGCTACACCTTC.

This clone was seen just once. V gene TRBV7-9 combines with J gene TRBJ2-3, with 8 bases that match TRBD2. CDR1 and CDR2 from the germline V gene are SEHNR and FQNEAQ (reference sequence). Germline trimming cut 2 bases from V and 6 bases from J; bases unmatched to any gene: 4. The CDR3 runs 14 residues. CDR3 sequence (DNA): TGTGCCAGCAGCTTATCACTAGCGGTTGATACGCAGTATTTT. This codes for CASSLSLAVDTQYF.

Only one count was recorded for this clone. The chain carries TRBV9 and TRBJ2-7, with TRBD1 identical over 7 bases. The CDR3 sequence is 13 residues long. The V and J ends lost 3 bases and 6 bases, in that order; junction bases with no gene match: 6. Germline CDR1 and CDR2: SGDLS and YYNGEE. The chain's CDR3 is CASSGAQGTEQYF. Here the CDR3 DNA reads TGTGCCAGCAGCGGGGCACAGGGGACCGAGCAGTACTTC.

The chain has TRBV5-4 and TRBJ2-7; D is undetermined. Trimming took off 0 bases at V and 6 bases at J, with 7 bases between the two ends. Germline assignment: CDR1 SGHNT and CDR2 YYREEE (reference sequence). This CDR3 spans 12 amino acids. In DNA form, the CDR3 reads TGTGCCAGCAGCTTGGGGATTGGCGAGCAGTACTTC. Translation gives CASSLGIGEQYF.

The count of this clone is one. This rearrangement joins TRBV5-6 to TRBJ1-1; D is ambiguous. CDR1 and CDR2 from the germline V gene are SGHDT and YYEEEE. With 1 base removed from V and 3 bases from J, the gap between germline ends came to 10 bases. The CDR3 contains 14 residues. CDR3 sequence reads: CASSLTGRDTEAFF. CDR3 sequence (DNA): TGTGCCAGCAGCTTGACGGGGAGGGACACTGAAGCTTTCTTT.

The chain couples TRBV7-2 to TRBJ2-1, with 9 bases that match TRBD2. This CDR3 is built from 16 residues. CDR1 and CDR2 from the germline V gene are SGHTA and FQGNSA. The V gene end was trimmed by 1 base and the J gene end by 3 bases; junction bases not matched to a gene: 4. The CDR3 spells CASSLDNSGGYNEQFF. The CDR3 nucleotides are TGTGCCAGCAGCTTAGATAATAGCGGGGGCTACAATGAGCAGTTCTTC.

The rearrangement joins TRBV5-1 to TRBJ2-5; unclear D gene. Between the trimmed V and J ends, which lost 3 bases and 2 bases, there was a span of 5 bases. The CDR3 runs 12 residues. The germline V gene has CDR1 SGHRS and CDR2 YFSETQ. The CDR3 nucleotides read TGCGCCAGCAGCTCAAATCAAGAGACCCAGTACTTC. It yields the protein CASSSNQETQYF.

The chain has TRBV7-3 and TRBJ2-6; D not resolved. Germline CDR1 is SGHTA and CDR2 is FQGTGA. This CDR3 spans 12 amino acids. In nucleotides, the CDR3 is TGTGCTATAGACTCTGGGGCCAACGTCCTGACTTTC. It translates to CAIDSGANVLTF.

V is TRBV9 and J is TRBJ2-5, with TRBD2 matching 8 bases. J lost 2 bases, V lost 4 bases, and 7 bases had no gene match. CDR1 is SGDLS and CDR2 is YYNGEE in the germline V gene. This CDR3 comprises 15 residues. The CDR3 loop is CASSFYGGGQETQYF. The CDR3 nucleotides are TGTGCCAGCAGCTTCTACGGGGGGGGTCAAGAGACCCAGTACTTC.

This clone has a handful of counts. The chain joins TRBV7-9 to TRBJ2-3; 8 positions agree with TRBD2. Germline-derived CDR1 and CDR2 are SEHNR and FQNEAQ (reference sequence). The J segment lost 3 bases and the V segment lost 2 bases, leaving 1 base of the junction unmatched. This CDR3 has 14 amino acids. CDR3 nucleotides: TGTGCCAGCAGCTTAAGCGGGGGAACAGATACGCAGTATTTT. This codes for CASSLSGGTDTQYF. Filled out from reference TRBV7-9 and TRBJ2-3, the complete variable domain reads DTGVSQNPRHKITKRGQNVTFRCDPISEHNRLYWYRQTLGQGPEFLTYFQNEAQLEKSRLLSDRFSAERPKGSFSTLEIQRTEQGDSAMYLCASSLSGGTDTQYFGPGTRLTVL.

This chain connects TRBV7-2 to TRBJ1-6; D unresolved. CDR1 SGHTA and CDR2 FQGNSA come from the germline V gene. This CDR3 is built from 15 residues. Trimming removed 5 bases from V and 2 bases from J, with 10 bases in between. The CDR3: CASSGREPYNSPLHF. The CDR3 region has the DNA TGTGCCAGCAGCGGCCGGGAACCCTATAATTCACCCCTCCACTTT.

The rearrangement uses TRBV7-9 and TRBJ2-7; 7 positions agree with TRBD1. CDR1 and CDR2 (germline): SEHNR, FQNEAQ (reference sequence). This CDR3 is 14 amino acids long. Trimming cost V 6 bases and J 1 base; bases outside gene matches: 6. CDR3 nucleotides: TGTGCCAGCAGTTACACGGGACAGTCCTACGAGCAGTACTTC. Amino acid sequence: CASSYTGQSYEQYF.

This rearrangement joins TRBV7-2 to TRBJ2-1; possible D gene TRBD1, 6 bases. The CDR3 covers 14 residues. Per the germline V gene, CDR1 is SGHTA and CDR2 is FQGNSA. Between the trimmed V and J ends, which lost 2 bases and 9 bases, there was a span of 14 bases. This CDR3 reads CASSLTGQTREQFF. Written as DNA, the CDR3 is TGTGCCAGCAGCTTAACGGGACAAACGCGTGAGCAGTTCTTC.